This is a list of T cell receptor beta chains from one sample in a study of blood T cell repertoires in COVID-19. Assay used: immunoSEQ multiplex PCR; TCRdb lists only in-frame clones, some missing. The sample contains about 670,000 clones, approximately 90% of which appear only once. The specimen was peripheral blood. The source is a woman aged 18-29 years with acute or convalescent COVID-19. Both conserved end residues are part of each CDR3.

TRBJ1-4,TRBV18,CASSRQGHEKLFF
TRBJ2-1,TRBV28,CASSLFAGVYNEQFF
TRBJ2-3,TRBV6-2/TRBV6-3,CASSRADRSLVDTQYF
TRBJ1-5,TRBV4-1,CASSQDRGGAGYQPQHF
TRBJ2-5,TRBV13,CASSLGLREQETQYF
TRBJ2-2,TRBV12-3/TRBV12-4,CASTRQITGELFF
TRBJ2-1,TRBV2,CASSGASGGRPGSLLEQFF
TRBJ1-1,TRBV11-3,CASSLPGENTEAFF
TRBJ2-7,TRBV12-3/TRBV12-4,CASSLDGGEQYF
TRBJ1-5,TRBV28,CASLRGTGAGQPQHF
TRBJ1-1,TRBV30,CAWSVPGTANTEAFF
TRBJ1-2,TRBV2,CASSEQGRGYTF
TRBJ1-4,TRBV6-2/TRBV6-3,CASSETRVWKLFF
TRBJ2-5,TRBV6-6,CASSSLDRGRKETQYF
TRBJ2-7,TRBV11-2,CASSGTGREQYF
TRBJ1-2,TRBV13,CASSLGRGSRYGYTF
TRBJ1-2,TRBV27,CASSLTGMRGEGYTF
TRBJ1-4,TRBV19,CASLSRHPNEKLFF
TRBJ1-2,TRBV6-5,CASSLAGQYYGYTF
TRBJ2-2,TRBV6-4,CASSGGASGELFF
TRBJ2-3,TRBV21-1,CASSKVTGEHTDTQYF
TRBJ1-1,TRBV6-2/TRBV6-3,CASSGTPTNTEAFF
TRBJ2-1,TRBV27,CASSLRVPGTGYNEQFF
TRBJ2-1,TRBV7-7,CASSPVGGSYNEQFF
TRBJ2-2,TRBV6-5,CASSPGQGDTGELFF
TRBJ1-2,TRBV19,CASRGQRTYGYTF